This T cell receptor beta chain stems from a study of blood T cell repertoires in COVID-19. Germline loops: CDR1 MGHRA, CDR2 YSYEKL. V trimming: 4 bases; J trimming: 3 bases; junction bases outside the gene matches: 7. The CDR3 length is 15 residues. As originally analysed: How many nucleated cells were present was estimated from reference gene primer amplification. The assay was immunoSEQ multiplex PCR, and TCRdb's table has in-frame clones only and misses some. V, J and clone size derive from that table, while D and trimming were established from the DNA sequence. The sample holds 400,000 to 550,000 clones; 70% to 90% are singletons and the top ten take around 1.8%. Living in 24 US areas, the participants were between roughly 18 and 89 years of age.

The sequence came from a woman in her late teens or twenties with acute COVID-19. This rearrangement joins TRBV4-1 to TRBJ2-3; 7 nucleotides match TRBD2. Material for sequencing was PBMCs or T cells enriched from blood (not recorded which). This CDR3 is CASSPAGSGTDTQYF. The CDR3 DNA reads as TGCGCCAGCAGCCCAGCGGGGTCGGGAACAGATACGCAGTATTTT.